The source of this TCR beta chain is a study of T cells in localized non-small cell lung cancer. Study-wide results and caveats: Blood T cell density predicted longer survival; adjacent-lung clonality, shorter. Heterogeneity stays possible, as sequencing covered only one tumor region. Clonality of T cells reached its maximum in uninvolved adjacent lung, surpassing tumor.

V lost 5 bases and J lost 8, with 26 bases in between. The CDR3 runs 17 residues. The germline V gene encodes CDR1 SGHRS and CDR2 YFSETQ. Of note for this clone: Its antigen is currently unknown.

The table came from immunoSEQ multiplex PCR; TCRdb's copy has only in-frame clones and leaves some out. The sample includes about 1,000 clones, around 20% seen only once; the top ten take 6.5% to 8%. The sequencing used lung tumor tissue, collected before any cancer treatment. The source of this sequence is a female donor older than 55 with stage I squamous cell lung carcinoma. This chain links TRBV5-1 with TRBJ2-1, with a possible D match to TRBD2 (5 bases). The CDR3, as DNA: TGCGCCAGCAGGAGAGCGGAGGTACGGGGTGGAATGGATGAGCAGTTCTTC. It yields the protein CASRRAEVRGGMDEQFF. The full variable domain, in which reference TRBV5-1 and TRBJ2-1 provide the parts outside the CDR3, is KAGVTQTPRYLIKTRGQQVTLSCSPISGHRSVSWYQQTPGQGLQFLFEYFSETQRNKGNFPGRFSGRQFSNSRSEMNVSTLELGDSALYLCASRRAEVRGGMDEQFFGPGTRLTVL.